This T cell receptor beta chain was recovered during a study of blood T cell repertoires in COVID-19. Across the study: There were acute and convalescent COVID-19 samples, and they came from the United States, Italy and Spain. Nucleic acid was either cDNA or gDNA, and it came from T cells, B-cell-depleted T cells, or PBMCs.

As processed by the authors: The assay estimated nucleated cells by amplifying reference gene primers. This table comes from immunoSEQ multiplex PCR, and its TCRdb copy is limited to in-frame clones, with some not included. That table gives V, J and clone size, and the DNA gave D and trimming. This table holds more than 70,000 clones, around four fifths found once. Trimming removed 7 bases from V and 0 bases from J, with 9 bases in between. This CDR3 has 13 residues. Looked up from germline, CDR1 is SNHLY and CDR2 is FYNNEI. Sequencing was performed on peripheral blood. The receptor was isolated from a human donor in a cohort sampled during active COVID-19. The chain carries TRBV2 and TRBJ1-2; D is ambiguous. This CDR3 reads CASTERANYGYTF. In nucleotides, the CDR3 is TGTGCCAGCACTGAGAGAGCTAACTATGGCTACACCTTC.